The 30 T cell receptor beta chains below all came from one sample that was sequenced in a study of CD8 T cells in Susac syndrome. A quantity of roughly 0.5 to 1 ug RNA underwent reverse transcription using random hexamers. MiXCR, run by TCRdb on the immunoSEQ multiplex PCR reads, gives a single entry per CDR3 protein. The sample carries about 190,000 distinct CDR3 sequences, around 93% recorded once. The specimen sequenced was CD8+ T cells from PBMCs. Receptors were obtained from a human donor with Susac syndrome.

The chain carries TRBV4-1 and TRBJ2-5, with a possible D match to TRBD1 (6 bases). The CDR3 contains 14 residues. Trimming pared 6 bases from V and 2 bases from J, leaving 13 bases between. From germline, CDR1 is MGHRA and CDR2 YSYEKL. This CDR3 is CASSPGQLQETQYF. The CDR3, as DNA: TGCGCCAGCAGTCCCGGACAGTTACAAGAGACCCAGTACTTC.

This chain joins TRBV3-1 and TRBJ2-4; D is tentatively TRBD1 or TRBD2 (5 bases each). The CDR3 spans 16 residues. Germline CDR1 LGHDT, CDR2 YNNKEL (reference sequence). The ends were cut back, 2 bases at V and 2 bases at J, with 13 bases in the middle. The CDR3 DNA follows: TGTGCCAGCAGCCAACCCGGGACCGATACCAAAAACATTCAGTACTTC. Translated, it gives CASSQPGTDTKNIQYF.

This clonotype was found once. The CDR3 sequence is CRVTSTDTQYF. The CDR3 nucleotides read TGCAGGGTGACTAGCACAGATACGCAGTATTTT. The rearrangement joins TRBV20-1 to TRBJ2-3; D call uncertain. Germline CDR1 is DFQATT and CDR2 is SNEGSKA (reference sequence). The CDR3 contains 11 residues.

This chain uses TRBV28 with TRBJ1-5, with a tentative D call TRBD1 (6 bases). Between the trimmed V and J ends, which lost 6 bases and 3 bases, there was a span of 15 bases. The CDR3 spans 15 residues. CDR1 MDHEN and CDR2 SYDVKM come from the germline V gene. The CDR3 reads CASRGPWTDNQPQHF. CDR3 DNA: TGTGCCAGCAGGGGCCCTTGGACAGACAATCAGCCCCAGCATTTT. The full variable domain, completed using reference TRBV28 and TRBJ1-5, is DVKVTQSSRYLVKRTGEKVFLECVQDMDHENMFWYRQDPGLGLRLIYFSYDVKMKEKGDIPEGYSVSREKKERFSLILESASTNQTSMYLCASRGPWTDNQPQHFGDGTRLSIL.

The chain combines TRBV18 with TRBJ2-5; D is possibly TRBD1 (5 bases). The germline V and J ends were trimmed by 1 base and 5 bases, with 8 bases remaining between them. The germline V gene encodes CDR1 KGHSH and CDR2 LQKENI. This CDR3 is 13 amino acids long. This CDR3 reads CASSPRGAETQYF. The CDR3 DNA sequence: TGTGCCAGCTCACCACGTGGGGCGGAGACCCAGTACTTC.

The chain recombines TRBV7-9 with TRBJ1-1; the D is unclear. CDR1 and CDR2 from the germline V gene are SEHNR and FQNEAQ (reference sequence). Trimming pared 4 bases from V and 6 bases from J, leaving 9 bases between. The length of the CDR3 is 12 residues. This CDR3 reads CASSSGRPEAFF. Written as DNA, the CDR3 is TGTGCCAGCAGCTCTGGTCGCCCTGAAGCTTTCTTT.

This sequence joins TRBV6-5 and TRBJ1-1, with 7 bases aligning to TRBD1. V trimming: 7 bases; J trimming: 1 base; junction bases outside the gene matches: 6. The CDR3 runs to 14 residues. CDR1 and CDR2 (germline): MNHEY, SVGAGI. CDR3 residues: CASMDRSENTEAFF. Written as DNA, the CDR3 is TGTGCCAGCATGGACAGGTCCGAGAACACTGAAGCTTTCTTT.

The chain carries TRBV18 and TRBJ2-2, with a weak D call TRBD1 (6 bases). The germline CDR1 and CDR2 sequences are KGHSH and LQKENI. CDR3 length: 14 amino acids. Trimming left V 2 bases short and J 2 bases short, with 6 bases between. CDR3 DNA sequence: TGTGCCAGCTCACCAGGGGGCAACACCGGGGAGCTGTTTTTT. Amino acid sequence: CASSPGGNTGELFF. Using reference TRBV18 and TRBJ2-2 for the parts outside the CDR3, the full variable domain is NAGVMQNPRHLVRRRGQEARLRCSPMKGHSHVYWYRQLPEEGLKFMVYLQKENIIDESGMPKERFSAEFPKEGPSILRIQQVVRGDSAAYFCASSPGGNTGELFFGEGSRLTVL.

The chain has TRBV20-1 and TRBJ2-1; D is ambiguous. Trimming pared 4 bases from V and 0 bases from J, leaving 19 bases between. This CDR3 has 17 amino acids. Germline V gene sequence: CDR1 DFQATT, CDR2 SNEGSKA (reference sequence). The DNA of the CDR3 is TGCAGTGCTAACCAAGAACCGACAAGGAACTCCTACAATGAGCAGTTCTTC. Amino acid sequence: CSANQEPTRNSYNEQFF.

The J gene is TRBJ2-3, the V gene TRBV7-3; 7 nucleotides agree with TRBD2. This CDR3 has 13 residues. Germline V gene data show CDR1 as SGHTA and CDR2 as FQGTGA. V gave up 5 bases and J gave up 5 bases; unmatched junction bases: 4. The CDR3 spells CASSIWGGDTQYF. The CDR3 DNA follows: TGTGCCAGCAGCATCTGGGGGGGAGATACGCAGTATTTT.

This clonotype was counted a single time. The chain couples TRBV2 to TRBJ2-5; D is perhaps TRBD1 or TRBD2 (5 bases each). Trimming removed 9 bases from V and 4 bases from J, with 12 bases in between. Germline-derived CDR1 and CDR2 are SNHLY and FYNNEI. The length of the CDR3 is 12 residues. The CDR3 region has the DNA TGTGCCAGTTTACAGGAGGCAGAGACCCAGTACTTC. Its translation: CASLQEAETQYF.

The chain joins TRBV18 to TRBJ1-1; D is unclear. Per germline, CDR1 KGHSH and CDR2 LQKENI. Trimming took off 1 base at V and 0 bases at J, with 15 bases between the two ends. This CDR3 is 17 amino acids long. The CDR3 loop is CASSPLDTLSLNTEAFF. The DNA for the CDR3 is TGTGCCAGCTCACCACTAGACACCTTATCCTTGAACACTGAAGCTTTCTTT.

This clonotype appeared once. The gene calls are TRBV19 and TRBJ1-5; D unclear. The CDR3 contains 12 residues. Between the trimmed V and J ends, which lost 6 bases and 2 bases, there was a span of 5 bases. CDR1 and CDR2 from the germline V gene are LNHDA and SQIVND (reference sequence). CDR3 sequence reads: CASRIGNQPQHF. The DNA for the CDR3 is TGTGCCAGTAGAATCGGCAATCAGCCCCAGCATTTT.

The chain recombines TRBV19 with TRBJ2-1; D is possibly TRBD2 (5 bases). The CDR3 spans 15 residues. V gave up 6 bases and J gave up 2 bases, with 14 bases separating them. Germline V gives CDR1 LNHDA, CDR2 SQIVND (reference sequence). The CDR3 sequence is CASRLGLSTYNEQFF. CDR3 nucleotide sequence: TGTGCCAGTAGGTTAGGACTGTCTACCTACAATGAGCAGTTCTTC.

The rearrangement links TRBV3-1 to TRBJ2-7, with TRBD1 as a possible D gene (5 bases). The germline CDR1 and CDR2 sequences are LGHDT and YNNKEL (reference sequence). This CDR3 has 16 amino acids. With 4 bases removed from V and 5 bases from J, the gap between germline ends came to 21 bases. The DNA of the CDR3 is TGTGCCAGCAGCCTTTCCCGAGGCAGGGATAGCCACGAGCAGTACTTC. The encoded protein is CASSLSRGRDSHEQYF.

The CDR3 protein is CASSPQRYGTGNHEQFF. The CDR3 nucleotides read TGTGCCAGCAGCCCCCAAAGATATGGGACAGGGAACCATGAGCAGTTCTTC. This sequence joins TRBV7-9 and TRBJ2-1; 9 nucleotides align to TRBD1. This CDR3 spans 17 amino acids. Per the germline V gene, CDR1 is SEHNR and CDR2 is FQNEAQ (reference sequence). V gave up 5 bases and J gave up 8 bases; unmatched junction bases: 16. Full variable domain (outside the CDR3, taken from reference TRBV7-9 and TRBJ2-1): DTGVSQNPRHKITKRGQNVTFRCDPISEHNRLYWYRQTLGQGPEFLTYFQNEAQLEKSRLLSDRFSAERPKGSFSTLEIQRTEQGDSAMYLCASSPQRYGTGNHEQFFGPGTRLTVL.

CDR3 sequence: CASRPRQGAVQETQYF. The DNA for the CDR3 is TGTGCCAGCAGACCTAGACAGGGGGCAGTACAGGAGACCCAGTACTTC. J is TRBJ2-5 and V is TRBV7-9; 10 nucleotides align to TRBD1. This CDR3 contains 16 residues. The trim removed 6 bases at V and 5 bases at J, leaving 12 bases unmatched. Germline assignment: CDR1 SEHNR and CDR2 FQNEAQ (reference sequence).

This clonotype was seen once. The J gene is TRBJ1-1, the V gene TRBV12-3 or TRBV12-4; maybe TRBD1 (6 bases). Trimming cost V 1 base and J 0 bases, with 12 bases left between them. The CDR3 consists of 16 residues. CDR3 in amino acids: CASSLGGRQMNTEAFF. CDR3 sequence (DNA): TGTGCCAGCAGTTTAGGGGGGCGGCAAATGAACACTGAAGCTTTCTTT.

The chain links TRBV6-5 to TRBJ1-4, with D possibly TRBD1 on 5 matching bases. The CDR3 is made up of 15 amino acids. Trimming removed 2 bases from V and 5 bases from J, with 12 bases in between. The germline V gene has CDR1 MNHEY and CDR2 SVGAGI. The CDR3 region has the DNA TGTGCCAGCAGTTACCTCCCGGGGGGGAATGAAAAACTGTTTTTT. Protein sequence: CASSYLPGGNEKLFF.

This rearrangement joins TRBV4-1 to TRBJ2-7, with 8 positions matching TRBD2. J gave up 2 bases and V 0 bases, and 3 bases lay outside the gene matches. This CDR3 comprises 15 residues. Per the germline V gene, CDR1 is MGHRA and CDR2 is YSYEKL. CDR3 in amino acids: CASSQEARGAYEQYF. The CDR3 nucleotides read TGCGCCAGCAGCCAAGAGGCGCGGGGGGCCTACGAGCAGTACTTC.

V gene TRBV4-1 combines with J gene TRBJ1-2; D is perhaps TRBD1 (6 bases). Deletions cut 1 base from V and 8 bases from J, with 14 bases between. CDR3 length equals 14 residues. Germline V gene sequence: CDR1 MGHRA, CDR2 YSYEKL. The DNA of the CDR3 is TGCGCCAGCAGCCAAGTACAACAGGGACCGGGCTACACCTTC. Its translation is CASSQVQQGPGYTF.

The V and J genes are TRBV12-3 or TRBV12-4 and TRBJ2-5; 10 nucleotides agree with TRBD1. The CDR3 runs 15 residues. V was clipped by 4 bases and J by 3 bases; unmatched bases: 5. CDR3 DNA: TGTGCCAGCAGTTGGACCGGGACAGGGGAAGAGACCCAGTACTTC. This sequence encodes CASSWTGTGEETQYF.

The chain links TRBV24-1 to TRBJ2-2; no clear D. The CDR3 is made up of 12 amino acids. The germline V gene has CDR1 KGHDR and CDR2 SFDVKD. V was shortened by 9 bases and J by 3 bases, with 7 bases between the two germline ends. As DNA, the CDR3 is TGTGCCACCCGGAGTGACACCGGGGAGCTGTTTTTT. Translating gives CATRSDTGELFF.

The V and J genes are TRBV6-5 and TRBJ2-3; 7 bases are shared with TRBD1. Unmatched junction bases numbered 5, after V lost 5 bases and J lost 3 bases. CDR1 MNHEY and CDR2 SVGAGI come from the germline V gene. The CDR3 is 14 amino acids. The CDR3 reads CASSPGQETDTQYF. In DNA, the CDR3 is TGTGCCAGCAGTCCAGGACAGGAGACAGATACGCAGTATTTT.

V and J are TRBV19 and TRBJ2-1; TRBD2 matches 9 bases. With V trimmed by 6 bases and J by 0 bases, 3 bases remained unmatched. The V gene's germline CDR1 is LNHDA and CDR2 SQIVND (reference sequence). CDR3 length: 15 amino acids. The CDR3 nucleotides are TGTGCCAGTAGATATAGCGGGAGCTCCTACAATGAGCAGTTCTTC. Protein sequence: CASRYSGSSYNEQFF.

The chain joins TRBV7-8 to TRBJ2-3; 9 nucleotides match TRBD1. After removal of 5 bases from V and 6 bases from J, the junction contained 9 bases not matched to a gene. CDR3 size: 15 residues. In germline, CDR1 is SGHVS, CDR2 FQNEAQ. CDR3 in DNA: TGTGCCAGCAGCGCGCGGGACAGGGTGTACGATACGCAGTATTTT. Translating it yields CASSARDRVYDTQYF.

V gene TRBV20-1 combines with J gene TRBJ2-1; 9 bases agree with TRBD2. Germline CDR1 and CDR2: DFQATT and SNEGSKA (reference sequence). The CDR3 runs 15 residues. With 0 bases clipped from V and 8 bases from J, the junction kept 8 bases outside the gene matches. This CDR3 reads CSARDLREGLDEQFF. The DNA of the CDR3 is TGCAGTGCTAGAGATTTGCGGGAGGGTCTAGATGAGCAGTTCTTC.

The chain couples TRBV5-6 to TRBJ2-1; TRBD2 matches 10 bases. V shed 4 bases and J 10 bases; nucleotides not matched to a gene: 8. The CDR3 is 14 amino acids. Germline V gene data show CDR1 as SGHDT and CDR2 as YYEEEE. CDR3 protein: CASSTGTSVGEQFF. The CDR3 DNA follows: TGTGCCAGCAGCACCGGGACTAGCGTGGGGGAGCAGTTCTTC. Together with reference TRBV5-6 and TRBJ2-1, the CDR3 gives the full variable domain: DAGVTQSPTHLIKTRGQQVTLRCSPKSGHDTVSWYQQALGQGPQFIFQYYEEEERQRGNFPDRFSGHQFPNYSSELNVNALLLGDSALYLCASSTGTSVGEQFFGPGTRLTVL.

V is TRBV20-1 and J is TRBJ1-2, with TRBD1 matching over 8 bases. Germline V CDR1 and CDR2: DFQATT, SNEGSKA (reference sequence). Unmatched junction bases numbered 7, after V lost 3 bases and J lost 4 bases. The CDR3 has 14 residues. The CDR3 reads CSASATGDFYGYTF. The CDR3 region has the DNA TGCAGTGCTAGTGCGACAGGGGATTTCTATGGCTACACCTTC.

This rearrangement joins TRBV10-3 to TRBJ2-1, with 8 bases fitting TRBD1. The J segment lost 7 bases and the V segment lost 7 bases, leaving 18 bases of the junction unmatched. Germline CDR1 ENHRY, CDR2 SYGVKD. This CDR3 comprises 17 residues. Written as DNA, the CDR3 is TGTGCCATCACTCCGACAGGGGATAGTAGGGCTCATAATGAGCAGTTCTTC. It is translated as CAITPTGDSRAHNEQFF.